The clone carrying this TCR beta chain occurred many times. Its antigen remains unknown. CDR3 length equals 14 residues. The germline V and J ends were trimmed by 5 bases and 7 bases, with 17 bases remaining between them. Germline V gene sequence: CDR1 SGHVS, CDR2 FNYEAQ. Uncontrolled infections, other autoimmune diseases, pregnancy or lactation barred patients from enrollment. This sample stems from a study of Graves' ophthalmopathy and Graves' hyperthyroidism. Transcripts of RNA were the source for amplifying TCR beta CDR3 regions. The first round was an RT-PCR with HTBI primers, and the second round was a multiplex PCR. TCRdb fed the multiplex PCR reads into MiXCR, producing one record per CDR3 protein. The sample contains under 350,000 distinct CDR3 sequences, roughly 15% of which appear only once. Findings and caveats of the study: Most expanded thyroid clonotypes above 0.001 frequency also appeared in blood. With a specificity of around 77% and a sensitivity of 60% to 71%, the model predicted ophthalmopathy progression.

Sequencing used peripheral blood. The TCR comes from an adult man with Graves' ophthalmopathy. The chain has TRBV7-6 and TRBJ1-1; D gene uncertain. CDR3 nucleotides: TGTGCCAGCAGCCTAGGGAATCTAGGAGGTGAAGCTTTCTTT. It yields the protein CASSLGNLGGEAFF.